This is a list of T cell receptor beta chains from one sample in a study of OX40 agonist ivuxolimab in advanced cancers. Generated by immunoSEQ multiplex PCR, the TCRdb table keeps only in-frame clones and is missing some. The table has about 35,000 clones, about 81% seen once; the top ten hold 9.5% to 15%. This specimen consisted of CD4+ or CD8+ T cells sorted from blood, obtained in a trial of the OX40 agonist ivuxolimab. Receptor source: an adult with an advanced solid tumor such as melanoma, head and neck, liver or kidney cancer. Both conserved end residues are part of each CDR3. The D gene is left open where the match is weak. Clone sizes are given selectively: once, few, many, or a class where the clone is expanded.

TRBV28	TRBJ1-4	NA	NA	TGTGCCAGCAGTCCAGGGGATCAAGATGAAAAACTGTTTTTT	CASSPGDQDEKLFF
TRBV6-4	TRBJ2-7	NA	TRBD1	TGTGCCAGCAGGGGTCCTCAGGGGGCTTACGAGCAGTACTTC	CASRGPQGAYEQYF
TRBV7-3	TRBJ2-3	NA	TRBD1	TGTGCCAGCAGCTTACTCCCGGGACAGGGGACAGATACGCAGTATTTT	CASSLLPGQGTDTQYF
TRBV10-1	TRBJ2-7	NA	TRBD2	TGCGCCAGCAGGACTAGCGGGTGTGGGCTCGAGCAGTACTTC	CASRTSGCGLEQYF
TRBV10-3	TRBJ2-5	NA	NA	TGTGCCATCAGTGAGTATGAGCCCTCGTACCAAGAGACCCAGTACTTC	CAISEYEPSYQETQYF
TRBV7-6	TRBJ1-6	NA	NA	TGTGCCAGCAGCTCACAGGAAGGGAGTCCACCCCTCCACTTT	CASSSQEGSPPLHF
TRBV15	TRBJ1-6	NA	NA	TGTGCCACCAGCAGAGGAACCCCTGGAGGGAATTCACCCCTCCACTTT	CATSRGTPGGNSPLHF
TRBV29-1	TRBJ2-5	NA	TRBD1	TGCAGCGTTGCGGGACAGGGCTTAGAGACCCAGTACTTC	CSVAGQGLETQYF
TRBV9	TRBJ2-7	NA	NA	TGTGCCAGCAGCGTAGGCGGCTACGAGCAGTACTTC	CASSVGGYEQYF
TRBV28	TRBJ1-6	NA	NA	TGTGCCAGCAGTTTATCCCAGGGTTATAATTCACCCCTCCACTTT	CASSLSQGYNSPLHF
TRBV6-5	TRBJ1-2	few	NA	TGTGCCACCAGAGACCTCCCGGGATCACGGGAAGGCTACACCTTC	CATRDLPGSREGYTF
TRBV5-1	TRBJ1-1	once	NA	TGCGCCAGCAGCGTACGGACTGGCCATGAAGCTTTCTTT	CASSVRTGHEAFF
TRBV4-1	TRBJ1-2	NA	TRBD1	TGCGCCAGCAGCCATATGGGACAGTCGAGGGCTAACTATGGCTACACCTTC	CASSHMGQSRANYGYTF
TRBV10-3	TRBJ2-7	NA	NA	TGTGCCATCAGTCCAGCTAGCTACGAGCAGTACTTC	CAISPASYEQYF
TRBV2	TRBJ1-4	NA	NA	TGTGCCAGCAGTGAAGGAGCAACTAATGAAAAACTGTTTTTT	CASSEGATNEKLFF
TRBV2	TRBJ2-7	NA	NA	TGTGCCAGCAGTCAGGACAGATCGCGTTACGAGCAGTACTTC	CASSQDRSRYEQYF
TRBV7-3	TRBJ1-1	NA	NA	TGTGCCACCCCGCAAGAACTGAACACTGAAGCTTTCTTT	CATPQELNTEAFF
TRBV30	TRBJ2-2	NA	TRBD1	TGTGCCTGGACCGGGACAGGGAATCCCGGGGAGCTGTTTTTT	CAWTGTGNPGELFF
TRBV28	TRBJ2-1	NA	NA	TGTGCCAGCAGTTTAAGCGGCACCTACAATGAGCAGTTCTTC	CASSLSGTYNEQFF
TRBV5-1	TRBJ2-5	once	NA	TGCGCCAGCAGCCCAAGGGACGGGCAAGAGACCCAGTACTTC	CASSPRDGQETQYF
TRBV7-9	TRBJ2-2	NA	TRBD2	TGTGCCAGCAGAAGACTGAGAGCGGGGGGGCCCGACGAGGCCGGGGAGCTGTTTTTT	CASRRLRAGGPDEAGELFF
TRBV6-6	TRBJ2-7	NA	NA	TGTGCCAGCCGGTCCCGGGGGGCTCTTGACGAGCAGTACTTC	CASRSRGALDEQYF
TRBV7-8	TRBJ2-1	NA	NA	TGTGCCAGCAGCTTAAGAACTGCGAGCTCCTACAATGAGCAGTTCTTC	CASSLRTASSYNEQFF
TRBV7-6	TRBJ1-4	few	TRBD1	TGTGCCAGCAGCCCGGGCCACGACAGGGCCTGGGAAAAACTGTTTTTT	CASSPGHDRAWEKLFF
TRBV15	TRBJ2-5	NA	NA	TGTGCCACCAGCGTCCGGCGGGCCCTGGCAGAGACCCAGTACTTC	CATSVRRALAETQYF
TRBV5-1	TRBJ2-2	NA	TRBD1	TGCGCCAGCAAACCGGGACAGTCGAACACCGGGGAGCTGTTTTTT	CASKPGQSNTGELFF
TRBV7-9	TRBJ2-1	NA	NA	TGTGCCAGCAGCTTAGGAGGGGTAGAAAGGCAGTTCTTC	CASSLGGVERQFF
TRBV30	TRBJ2-1	NA	TRBD2	TGTGCCTGGAGAATTCCTAGCGGGAAGGGTACTACTACTGAGCAGTTCTTC	CAWRIPSGKGTTTEQFF
TRBV10-1	TRBJ1-2	NA	NA	TGCGCCAGCAGTGAGTCGGGCGGGTTCGGCTACACCTTC	CASSESGGFGYTF
TRBV6-1	TRBJ1-5	NA	TRBD1	TGTGCCAGCAGGCTGACAGGGAGGAGCAATCAGCCCCAGCATTTT	CASRLTGRSNQPQHF
TRBV27	TRBJ2-1	NA	TRBD2	TGTGCCAGCATGGGGGGAGGCGGGAGAAAAAGGGAGCAGTTCTTC	CASMGGGGRKREQFF
TRBV19	TRBJ2-1	NA	NA	TGTGCCAGTAGTATCACGAGCGGGCCCTACAATGAGCAGTTCTTC	CASSITSGPYNEQFF
TRBV27	TRBJ2-7	NA	TRBD1	TGTGCCAGCAGAAAAAATCGGGACAGCTACGAGCAGTACTTC	CASRKNRDSYEQYF
TRBV28	TRBJ2-7	NA	TRBD1	TGTGCCAGCGGGGACAGGGTTTACGAGCAGTACTTC	CASGDRVYEQYF
TRBV19	TRBJ1-2	NA	NA	TGTGCCAGTAGCCAGGGAAGCCGGATCTATGGCTACACCTTC	CASSQGSRIYGYTF
TRBV5-5	TRBJ2-3	NA	NA	TGTGCCAGCAGTCGCGGACGGTTTACTAGTTTGACAGATACGCAGTATTTT	CASSRGRFTSLTDTQYF
TRBV6-5	TRBJ1-2	NA	NA	TGTGCCAGCAGTACCCGGACGGCTGGGGGGGGCTACACCTTC	CASSTRTAGGGYTF
TRBV7-3	TRBJ1-1	NA	NA	TGTGCCAGCAGCCCGGGAAAAGCCACTGAAGCTTTCTTT	CASSPGKATEAFF
TRBV28	TRBJ1-5	NA	NA	TGTGCCAGCAGTTTATGGAGTGGGGGGGGCTCCAATCAGCCCCAGCATTTT	CASSLWSGGGSNQPQHF
TRBV9	TRBJ2-3	NA	TRBD2	TGTGCCAGCAGCGTAAAGGGAATAGCGGGGGTTAATACGCAGTATTTT	CASSVKGIAGVNTQYF
TRBV11-2	TRBJ1-6	NA	NA	TGTGCCAGCAGCTTAATAGCGGCTCCACATAATTCACCCCTCCACTTT	CASSLIAAPHNSPLHF
TRBV5-1	TRBJ2-7	NA	NA	TGCGCCAGCAGCAAGCAGGACAGCTCCTACGAGCAGTACTTC	CASSKQDSSYEQYF
TRBV28	TRBJ1-5	NA	NA	TGTGCCAGCAGCTCCCCGGACAGATTCAATCAGCCCCAGCATTTT	CASSSPDRFNQPQHF
TRBV7-9	TRBJ2-1	NA	TRBD2	TGTGCCAGCAGCCGAGGACTAGCGGGCTCCTACAATGAGCAGTTCTTC	CASSRGLAGSYNEQFF
TRBV7-3	TRBJ1-6	NA	NA	TGTGCCAGCAGCCGGGGACCCTCCTATAATTCACCCCTCCACTTT	CASSRGPSYNSPLHF
TRBV18	TRBJ2-2	NA	NA	TGTGCCAGCTCTTTCCGGGACATGAACACCGGGGAGCTGTTTTTT	CASSFRDMNTGELFF
TRBV2	TRBJ1-3	NA	NA	TGTGCCAGCAGGGTCAGGGATACTGGAAACACCATATATTTT	CASRVRDTGNTIYF
TRBV5-4	TRBJ1-4	NA	TRBD1	TGTGCCAGCAGCTTGGCCGGGACAGGCGATGAAAAACTGTTTTTT	CASSLAGTGDEKLFF
TRBV19	TRBJ2-6	NA	TRBD1	TGTGCCAGTAGTCCTACTCGGACAGGCAGCTCTGGGGCCAACGTCCTGACTTTC	CASSPTRTGSSGANVLTF